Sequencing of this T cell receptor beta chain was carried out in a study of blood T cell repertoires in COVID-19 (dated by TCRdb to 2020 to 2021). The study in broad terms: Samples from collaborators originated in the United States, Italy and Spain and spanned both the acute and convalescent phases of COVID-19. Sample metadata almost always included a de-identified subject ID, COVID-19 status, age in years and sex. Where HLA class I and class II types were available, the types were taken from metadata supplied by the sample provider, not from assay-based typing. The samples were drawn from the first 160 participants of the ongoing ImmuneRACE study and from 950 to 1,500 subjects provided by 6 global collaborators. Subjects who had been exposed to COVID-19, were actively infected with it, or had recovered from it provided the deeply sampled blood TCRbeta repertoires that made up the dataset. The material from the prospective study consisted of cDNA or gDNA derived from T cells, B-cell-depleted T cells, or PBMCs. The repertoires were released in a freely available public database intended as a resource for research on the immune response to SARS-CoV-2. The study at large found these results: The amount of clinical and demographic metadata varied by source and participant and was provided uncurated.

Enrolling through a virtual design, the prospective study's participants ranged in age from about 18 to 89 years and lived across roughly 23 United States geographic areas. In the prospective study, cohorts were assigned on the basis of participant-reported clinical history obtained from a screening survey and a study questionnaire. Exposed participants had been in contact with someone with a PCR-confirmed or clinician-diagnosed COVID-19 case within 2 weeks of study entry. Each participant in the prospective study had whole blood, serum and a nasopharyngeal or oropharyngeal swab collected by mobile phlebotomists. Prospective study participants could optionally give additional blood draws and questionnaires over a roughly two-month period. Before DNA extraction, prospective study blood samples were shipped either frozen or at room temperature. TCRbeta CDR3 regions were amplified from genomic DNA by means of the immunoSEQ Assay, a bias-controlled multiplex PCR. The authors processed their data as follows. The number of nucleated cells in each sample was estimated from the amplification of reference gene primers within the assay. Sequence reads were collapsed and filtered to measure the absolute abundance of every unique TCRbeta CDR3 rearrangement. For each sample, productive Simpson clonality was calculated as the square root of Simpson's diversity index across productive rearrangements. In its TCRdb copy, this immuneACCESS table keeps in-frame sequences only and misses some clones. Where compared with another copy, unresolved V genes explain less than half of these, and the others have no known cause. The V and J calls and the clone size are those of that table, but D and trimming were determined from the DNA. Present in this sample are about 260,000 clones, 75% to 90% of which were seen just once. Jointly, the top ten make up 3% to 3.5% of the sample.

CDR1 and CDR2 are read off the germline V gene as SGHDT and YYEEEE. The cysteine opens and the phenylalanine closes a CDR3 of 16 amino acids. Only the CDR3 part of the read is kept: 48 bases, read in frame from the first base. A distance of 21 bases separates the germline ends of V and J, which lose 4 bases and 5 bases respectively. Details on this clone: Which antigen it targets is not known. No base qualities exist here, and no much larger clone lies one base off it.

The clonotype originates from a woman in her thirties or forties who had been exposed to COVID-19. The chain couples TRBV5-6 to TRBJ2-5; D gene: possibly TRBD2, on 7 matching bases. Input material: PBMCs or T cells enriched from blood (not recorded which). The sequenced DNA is TGTGCCAGCAGCGCCGCCGGGACGGGGGGCCCCGAGACCCAGTACTTC. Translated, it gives CASSAAGTGGPETQYF.